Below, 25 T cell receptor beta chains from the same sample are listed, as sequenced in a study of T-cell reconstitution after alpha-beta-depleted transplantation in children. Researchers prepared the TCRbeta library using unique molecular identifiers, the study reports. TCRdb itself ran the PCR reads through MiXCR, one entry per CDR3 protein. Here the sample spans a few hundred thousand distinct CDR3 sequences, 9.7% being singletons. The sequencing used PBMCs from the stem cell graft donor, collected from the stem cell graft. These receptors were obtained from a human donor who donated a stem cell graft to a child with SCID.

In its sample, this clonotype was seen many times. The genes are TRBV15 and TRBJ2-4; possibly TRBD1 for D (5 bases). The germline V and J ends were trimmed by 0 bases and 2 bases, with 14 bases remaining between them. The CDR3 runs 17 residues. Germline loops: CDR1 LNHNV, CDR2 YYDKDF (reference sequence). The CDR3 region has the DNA TGTGCCACCAGCAGAGATCCCCAGGGATCTACCAAAAACATTCAGTACTTC. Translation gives CATSRDPQGSTKNIQYF.

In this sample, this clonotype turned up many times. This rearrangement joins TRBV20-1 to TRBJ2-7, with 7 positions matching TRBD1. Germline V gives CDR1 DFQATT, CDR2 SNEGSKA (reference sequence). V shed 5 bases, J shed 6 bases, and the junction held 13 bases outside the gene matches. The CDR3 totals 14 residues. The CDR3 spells CSASSHLDRAEQYF. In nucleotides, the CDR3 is TGCAGTGCTTCCAGCCATCTCGACAGGGCCGAGCAGTACTTC.

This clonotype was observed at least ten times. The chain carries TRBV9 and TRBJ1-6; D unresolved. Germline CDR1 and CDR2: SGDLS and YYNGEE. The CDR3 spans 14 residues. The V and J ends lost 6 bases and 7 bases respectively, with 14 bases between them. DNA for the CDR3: TGTGCCAGCACCCATCCGGGCCGAAATTCACCCCTCCACTTT. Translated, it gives CASTHPGRNSPLHF.

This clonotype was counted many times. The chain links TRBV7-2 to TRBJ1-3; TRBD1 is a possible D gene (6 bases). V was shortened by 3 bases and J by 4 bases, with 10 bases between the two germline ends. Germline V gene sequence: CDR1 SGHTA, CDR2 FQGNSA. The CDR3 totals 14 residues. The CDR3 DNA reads TGTGCCAGCAGCTTCAATACAGGGGGAAACACCATATATTTT. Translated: CASSFNTGGNTIYF.

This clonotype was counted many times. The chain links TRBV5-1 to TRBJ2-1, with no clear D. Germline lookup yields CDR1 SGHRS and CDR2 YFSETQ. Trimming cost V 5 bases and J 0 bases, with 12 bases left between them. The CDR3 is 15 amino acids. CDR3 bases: TGCGCCAGCAGGGCTACCCCTAGCTCCTACAATGAGCAGTTCTTC. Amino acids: CASRATPSSYNEQFF.

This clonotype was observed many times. The DNA of the CDR3 is TGTGCCAGCAGCCTACACGAAGACCTAAACACTGAAGCTTTCTTT. The encoded protein is CASSLHEDLNTEAFF. This sequence joins TRBV7-6 and TRBJ1-1; D gene unclear. Between the trimmed V and J ends, which lost 5 bases and 2 bases, there was a span of 15 bases. The CDR3 sequence is 15 residues long. Germline V gene lookup returns CDR1 SGHVS and CDR2 FNYEAQ. The variable domain in full, with the rest retrieved from reference TRBV7-6 and TRBJ1-1, is GAGVSQSPRYKVTKRGQDVALRCDPISGHVSLYWYRQALGQGPEFLTYFNYEAQQDKSGLPNDRFSAERPEGSISTLTIQRTEQRDSAMYRCASSLHEDLNTEAFFGQGTRLTVV.

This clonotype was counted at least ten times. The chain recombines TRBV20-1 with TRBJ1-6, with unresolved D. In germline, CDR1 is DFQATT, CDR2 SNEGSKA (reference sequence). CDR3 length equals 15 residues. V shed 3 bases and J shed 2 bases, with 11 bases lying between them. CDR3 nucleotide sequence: TGCAGTGCTAGCCCTGATGGAGCCTATAATTCACCCCTCCACTTT. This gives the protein CSASPDGAYNSPLHF.

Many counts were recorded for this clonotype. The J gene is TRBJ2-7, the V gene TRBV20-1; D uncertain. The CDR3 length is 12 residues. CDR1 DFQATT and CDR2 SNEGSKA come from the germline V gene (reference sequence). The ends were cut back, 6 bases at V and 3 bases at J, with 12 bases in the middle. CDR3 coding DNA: TGCAGTGCCCAAACTCAAAACTACGAGCAGTACTTC. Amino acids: CSAQTQNYEQYF.

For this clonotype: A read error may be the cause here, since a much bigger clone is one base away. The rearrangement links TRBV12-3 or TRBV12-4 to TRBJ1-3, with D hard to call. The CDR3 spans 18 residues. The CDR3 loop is CACSPFLRSMFSGNTIYF. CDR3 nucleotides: TGTGCCTGCAGCCCATTCCTTCGTTCGATGTTTTCTGGAAACACCATATATTTT.

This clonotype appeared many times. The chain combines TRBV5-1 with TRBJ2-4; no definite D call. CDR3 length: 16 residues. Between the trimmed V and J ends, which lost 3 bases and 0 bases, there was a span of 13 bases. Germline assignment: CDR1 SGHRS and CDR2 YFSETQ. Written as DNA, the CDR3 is TGCGCCAGCAGCTCCGCCTCTCCCCAAGCCAAAAACATTCAGTACTTC. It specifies CASSSASPQAKNIQYF.

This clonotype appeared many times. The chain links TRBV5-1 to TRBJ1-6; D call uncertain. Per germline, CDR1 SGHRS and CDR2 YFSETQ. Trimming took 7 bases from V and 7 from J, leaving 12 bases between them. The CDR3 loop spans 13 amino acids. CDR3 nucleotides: TGCGCCAGCTCGGCCAGCCCGAATTCACCCCTCCACTTT. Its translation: CASSASPNSPLHF.

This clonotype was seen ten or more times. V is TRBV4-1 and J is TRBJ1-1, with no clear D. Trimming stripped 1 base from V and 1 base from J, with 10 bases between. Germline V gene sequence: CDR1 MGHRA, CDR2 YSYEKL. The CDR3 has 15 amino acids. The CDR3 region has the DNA TGCGCCAGCAGCCAAGTCCGGGCAGAGAACACTGAAGCTTTCTTT. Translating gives CASSQVRAENTEAFF.

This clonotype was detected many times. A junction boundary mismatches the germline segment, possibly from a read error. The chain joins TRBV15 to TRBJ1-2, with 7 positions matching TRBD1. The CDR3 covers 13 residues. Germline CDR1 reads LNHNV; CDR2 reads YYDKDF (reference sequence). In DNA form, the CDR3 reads TGTGCCACCAGCAGAGATTCCCAAGGGGGCTCCCGATTC. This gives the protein CATSRDSQGGSRF.

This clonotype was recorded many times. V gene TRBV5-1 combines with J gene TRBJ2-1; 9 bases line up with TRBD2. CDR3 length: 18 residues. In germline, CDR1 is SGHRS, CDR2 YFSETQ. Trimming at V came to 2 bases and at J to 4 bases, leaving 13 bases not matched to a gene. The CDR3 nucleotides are TGCGCCAGCAGCTTACAACCCCTTAGCGGGGGATTTTACAATGAGCAGTTCTTC. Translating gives CASSLQPLSGGFYNEQFF.

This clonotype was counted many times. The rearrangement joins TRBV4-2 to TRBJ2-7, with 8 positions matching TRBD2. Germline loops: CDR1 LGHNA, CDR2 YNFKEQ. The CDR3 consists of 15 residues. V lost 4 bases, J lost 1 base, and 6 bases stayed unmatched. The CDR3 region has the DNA TGTGCCAGCAGCCTCATTAGCGGGACGTCCTACGAGCAGTACTTC. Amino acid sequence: CASSLISGTSYEQYF.

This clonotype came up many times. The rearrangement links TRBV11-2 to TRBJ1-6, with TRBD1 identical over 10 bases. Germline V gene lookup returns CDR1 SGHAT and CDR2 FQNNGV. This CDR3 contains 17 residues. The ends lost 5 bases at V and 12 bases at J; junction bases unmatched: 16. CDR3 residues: CASSTDRGLFGEGPLHF. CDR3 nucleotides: TGTGCCAGCAGCACCGACAGGGGGCTCTTCGGGGAGGGACCCCTCCACTTT.

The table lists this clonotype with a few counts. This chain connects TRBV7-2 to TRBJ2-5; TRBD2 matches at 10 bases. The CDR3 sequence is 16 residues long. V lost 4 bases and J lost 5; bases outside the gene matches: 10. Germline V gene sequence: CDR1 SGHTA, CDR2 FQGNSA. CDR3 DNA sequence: TGTGCCAGCAGCTCCTCACTACTAGCGGGGAGGGAGACCCAGTACTTC. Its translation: CASSSSLLAGRETQYF.

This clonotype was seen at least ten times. The CDR3 DNA follows: TGTGCCAGCAGCCTTAGGATACCGTCCAATCAGCCCCAGCATTTT. It codes for CASSLRIPSNQPQHF. V and J are TRBV4-2 and TRBJ1-5; D gene ambiguous. This CDR3 has 15 amino acids. The germline V gene encodes CDR1 LGHNA and CDR2 YNFKEQ. V gave up 4 bases and J gave up 3 bases, with 13 bases separating them.

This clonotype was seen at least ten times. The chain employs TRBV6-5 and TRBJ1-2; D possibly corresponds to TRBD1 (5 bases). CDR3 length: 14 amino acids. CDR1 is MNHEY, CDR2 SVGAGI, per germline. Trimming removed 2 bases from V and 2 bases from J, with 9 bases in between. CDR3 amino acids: CASSYRAGNYGYTF. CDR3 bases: TGTGCCAGCAGTTACCGGGCAGGGAACTATGGCTACACCTTC.

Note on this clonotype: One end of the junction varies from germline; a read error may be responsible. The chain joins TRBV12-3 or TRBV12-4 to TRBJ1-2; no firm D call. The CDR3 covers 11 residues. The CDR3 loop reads CASSPVASTFF. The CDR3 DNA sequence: TGTGCCAGCAGTCCCGTGGCCAGCACTTTCTTC.

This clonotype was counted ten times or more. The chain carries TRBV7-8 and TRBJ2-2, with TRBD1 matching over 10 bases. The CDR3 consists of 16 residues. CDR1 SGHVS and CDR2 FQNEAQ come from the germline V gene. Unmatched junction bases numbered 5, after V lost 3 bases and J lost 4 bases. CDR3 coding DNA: TGTGCCAGCAGCTTCCCCCGGGACAGGGGCACCGGGGAGCTGTTTTTT. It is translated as CASSFPRDRGTGELFF.

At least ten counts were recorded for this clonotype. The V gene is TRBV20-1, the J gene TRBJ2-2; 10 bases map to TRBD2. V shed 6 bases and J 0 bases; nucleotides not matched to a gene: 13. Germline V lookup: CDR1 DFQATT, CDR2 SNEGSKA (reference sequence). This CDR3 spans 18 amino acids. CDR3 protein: CSAHSGGATFANTGELFF. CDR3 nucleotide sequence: TGCAGTGCCCACAGCGGGGGGGCCACGTTCGCGAACACCGGGGAGCTGTTTTTT.

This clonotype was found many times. The CDR3: CSARDYRGGQYEQYF. In nucleotides, the CDR3 is TGCAGTGCTAGAGATTATCGGGGGGGACAGTACGAGCAGTACTTC. The rearrangement joins TRBV20-1 to TRBJ2-7; maybe TRBD2 (8 bases). This CDR3 contains 15 residues. Trimming left V 0 bases short and J 4 bases short, with 16 bases between. From germline, CDR1 is DFQATT and CDR2 SNEGSKA (reference sequence).

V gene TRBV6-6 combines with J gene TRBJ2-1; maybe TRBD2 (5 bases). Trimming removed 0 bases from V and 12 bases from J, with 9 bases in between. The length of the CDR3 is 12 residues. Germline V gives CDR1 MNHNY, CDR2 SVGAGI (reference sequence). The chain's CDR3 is CASSYSGDGQFF. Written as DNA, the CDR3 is TGTGCCAGCAGTTACTCCGGGGATGGGCAGTTCTTC.

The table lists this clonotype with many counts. CDR3 region: CASSFGATDTQYF. In DNA form, the CDR3 reads TGTGCCAGCAGTTTCGGGGCCACAGATACGCAGTATTTT. V gene TRBV12-3 or TRBV12-4 combines with J gene TRBJ2-3; D tentatively reads TRBD1 or TRBD2 (5 bases each). The CDR3 totals 13 residues. Trimming shortened V by 3 bases and J by 2 bases, and 6 bases separated the two germline ends.